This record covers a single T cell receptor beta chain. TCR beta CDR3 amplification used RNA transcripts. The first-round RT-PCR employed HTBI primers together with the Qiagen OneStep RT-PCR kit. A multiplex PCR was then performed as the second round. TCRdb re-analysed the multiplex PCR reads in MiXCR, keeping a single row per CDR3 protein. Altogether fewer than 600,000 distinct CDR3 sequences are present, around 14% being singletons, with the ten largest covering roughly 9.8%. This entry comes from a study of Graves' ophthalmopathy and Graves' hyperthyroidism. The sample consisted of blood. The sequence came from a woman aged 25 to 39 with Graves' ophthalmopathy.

This CDR3 reads CASSYPQGPIQETQYF. For the CDR3, the DNA is TGTGCCAGCAGTTACCCACAGGGCCCTATACAAGAGACCCAGTACTTC. The V gene is TRBV6-5, the J gene TRBJ2-5, with D possibly being TRBD1 (6 bases). The V gene's germline CDR1 is MNHEY and CDR2 SVGAGI. This CDR3 has 16 amino acids. V dropped 2 bases and J dropped 2 bases, with 15 bases sitting between them.